This is a list of T cell receptor beta chains from one sample in a study of shared clonotypes between healthy human individuals. The data were produced by immunoSEQ multiplex PCR, yet TCRdb's version contains in-frame clones alone and is incomplete. The repertoire holds about half a million clones, with 75% to 80% as singletons. The sequenced sample consisted of PBMCs. Every receptor here comes from a woman in her 40s in good health. Some clones in this sample may be carry-over from other donors' samples. Both conserved end residues are part of each CDR3. A D gene is named only where the DNA matches it firmly. For some rows the clone size is stated as once, few or many, or as a class when expanded; others skip it.

TRBJ1-2,TRBV28,-,-,CASSPWGLGYTF,TGTGCCAGCAGTCCGTGGGGGCTCGGCTACACCTTC
TRBJ2-1,TRBV7-2,-,TRBD2,CASSLLAGAGSYNEQFF,TGTGCCAGCAGCTTGCTAGCGGGAGCGGGGTCCTACAATGAGCAGTTCTTC
TRBJ2-7,TRBV7-2,-,-,CASSFFTRNYEQYF,TGTGCCAGCAGCTTCTTCACCAGGAACTACGAGCAGTACTTC
TRBJ2-7,TRBV12-5,-,-,CASGLGYEQYF,TGTGCTAGTGGTTTGGGATACGAGCAGTACTTC
TRBJ1-2,TRBV11-1,-,TRBD1,CASSTSTGEVSGYTF,TGTGCCAGCAGCACTTCTACAGGGGAGGTGAGCGGCTACACCTTC
TRBJ1-2,TRBV16,many,-,CASSQQPGESYGYTF,TGTGCCAGCAGCCAACAACCTGGAGAATCCTATGGCTACACCTTC
TRBJ2-7,TRBV7-8,-,TRBD1,CASSDPGQSNEQYF,TGTGCCAGCAGCGACCCGGGACAGTCGAACGAGCAGTACTTC
TRBJ2-2,TRBV4-3,-,-,CASSQGVGNTGELFF,TGCGCCAGCAGCCAGGGGGTGGGGAACACCGGGGAGCTGTTTTTT
TRBJ2-1,TRBV5-1,-,TRBD2,CASSLEVGLAGANEQFF,TGCGCCAGCAGCTTGGAGGTAGGGCTAGCGGGAGCCAATGAGCAGTTCTTC
TRBJ1-1,TRBV16,-,-,CASSPWRGTEAFF,TGTGCCAGCAGCCCATGGAGGGGAACCGAAGCTTTCTTT
TRBJ2-7,TRBV27,-,-,CASYPPAEEQYF,TGTGCCAGCTACCCTCCGGCTGAGGAGCAGTACTTC
TRBJ2-5,TRBV23-1,-,-,CASSHSQETQYF,TGCGCCAGCAGTCATTCCCAAGAGACCCAGTACTTC
TRBJ2-1,TRBV7-9,-,-,CASSLRADSSYNEQFF,TGTGCCAGCAGCTTAAGGGCCGACAGCTCCTACAATGAGCAGTTCTTC
TRBJ2-1,TRBV28,-,-,CASSLSGSSYNEQFF,TGTGCCAGCAGTTTGAGCGGTAGCTCCTACAATGAGCAGTTCTTC
TRBJ1-2,TRBV28,-,-,CASNPGSNNYGYTF,TGTGCCAGCAACCCCGGGAGTAATAACTATGGCTACACCTTC
TRBJ1-2,TRBV2,once,-,CASSIPRRDWASYGYTF,TGTGCCAGCAGTATCCCTCGCAGGGACTGGGCTAGCTATGGCTACACCTTC
TRBJ2-2,TRBV29-1,-,TRBD2,CSVGGTSGELFF,TGCAGCGTTGGAGGGACTAGCGGGGAGCTGTTTTTT
TRBJ1-2,TRBV5-6,once,-,CASSLVRQGWGYTF,TGTGCCAGCAGCTTGGTTCGGCAGGGGTGGGGCTACACCTTC
TRBJ2-7,TRBV4-3,-,TRBD1,CASSQRQGPYEQYF,TGCGCCAGCAGCCAACGACAGGGCCCCTACGAGCAGTACTTC
TRBJ2-1,TRBV6-5,-,-,CASSSPGRQVNEQFF,TGTGCCAGCAGTAGCCCGGGACGGCAGGTGAATGAGCAGTTCTTC
TRBJ2-7,TRBV5-6,-,-,CASSRGPVEDEQYF,TGTGCCAGCAGCAGGGGACCTGTTGAGGACGAGCAGTACTTC
TRBJ2-2,TRBV10-1,-,-,CASSRERGGGELFF,TGCGCCAGCAGCCGAGAAAGAGGTGGCGGGGAGCTGTTTTTT
TRBJ1-5,TRBV10-2,-,-,CATQFGGLNQPQHF,TGCGCCACTCAGTTCGGGGGGCTCAATCAGCCCCAGCATTTT
TRBJ2-5,TRBV11-2,-,TRBD1,CASSPGTGLQETQYF,TGTGCCAGCAGCCCCGGGACAGGACTCCAAGAGACCCAGTACTTC
TRBJ2-7,TRBV2,-,-,CASSEPGGGGTYEQYF,TGTGCCAGCAGTGAACCCGGGGGAGGGGGAACGTACGAGCAGTACTTC
TRBJ2-3,TRBV7-8,few,-,CASSLRRDLSDTQYF,TGTGCCAGCAGCTTACGACGGGACCTCTCAGATACGCAGTATTTT
TRBJ2-3,TRBV5-1,-,-,CASSLSTDTQYF,TGCGCCAGCAGCCTTAGCACAGATACGCAGTATTTT
TRBJ2-2,TRBV13,-,-,CASSHSRWGTGELFF,TGTGCCAGCAGCCACTCCCGGTGGGGCACCGGGGAGCTGTTTTTT
TRBJ1-2,TRBV29-1,-,-,CSVSLQEFGARVSGYTF,TGCAGCGTCTCCCTCCAGGAATTCGGTGCTAGGGTCAGTGGCTACACCTTC
TRBJ1-1,TRBV19,few,-,CATGTSMNTEAFF,TGTGCCACTGGGACATCGATGAACACTGAAGCTTTCTTT
TRBJ2-5,TRBV11-3,-,-,CASSLGRVYQETQYF,TGTGCCAGCAGCTTAGGGCGAGTCTACCAAGAGACCCAGTACTTC
TRBJ1-2,TRBV18,-,-,CASSPTGLLRFNYGYTF,TGTGCCAGCTCACCAACAGGGCTCCTTCGATTTAACTATGGCTACACCTTC
TRBJ1-4,TRBV15,once,-,CATSSGNLDEKLFF,TGTGCCACCAGCAGTGGTAATTTAGATGAAAAACTGTTTTTT
TRBJ2-7,TRBV6-6,-,TRBD1,CASSPRDRGHYEQYF,TGTGCCAGCAGTCCCCGGGACAGGGGTCACTACGAGCAGTACTTC
TRBJ2-6,TRBV13,-,-,CASSLPRAGANVLTF,TGTGCCAGCAGCTTACCCCGGGCTGGGGCCAACGTCCTGACTTTC
TRBJ2-1,TRBV20-1,-,-,CSADSYNEQFF,TGCAGTGCCGACAGTTACAATGAGCAGTTCTTC
TRBJ2-6,TRBV30,-,-,CAWSPHLLRQSSGANVLTF,TGTGCCTGGAGTCCCCACTTGCTACGACAGAGCTCTGGGGCCAACGTCCTGACTTTC
TRBJ2-1,TRBV5-1,-,TRBD2,CASSPQHGGTGEQFF,TGCGCCAGCAGCCCGCAACACGGGGGGACGGGTGAGCAGTTCTTC
TRBJ1-1,TRBV7-3,many,TRBD1,CASSRQGFGTEAFF,TGTGCCAGCAGCAGACAGGGTTTCGGCACTGAAGCTTTCTTT
TRBJ2-7,TRBV9,-,-,CASSVAPASYEQYF,TGTGCCAGCAGCGTAGCGCCAGCGAGCTACGAGCAGTACTTC
TRBJ1-2,TRBV7-9,-,TRBD1,CASSRQTGTTYGYTF,TGTGCCAGCAGCCGTCAGACAGGGACAACCTATGGCTACACCTTC
TRBJ2-2,TRBV28,few,-,CASYRANTGELFF,TGTGCCAGCTACAGAGCGAACACCGGGGAGCTGTTTTTT
TRBJ2-1,TRBV2,-,TRBD2,CASKTSGRALNEQFF,TGTGCCAGCAAGACTAGCGGGAGAGCCCTCAATGAGCAGTTCTTC
TRBJ1-4,TRBV4-3,-,-,CASSQDPPREKLFF,TGCGCCAGCAGCCAAGATCCCCCCCGCGAAAAACTGTTTTTT